One and the same sample provided the 3 T cell receptor beta chains below, sequenced in a study of T cell responses to AZD1222 COVID-19 vaccine. Assay: immunoSEQ multiplex PCR; the TCRdb copy retains only in-frame clones and omits some. The table has about 120,000 clones, roughly nine tenths seen once. This material consisted of peripheral blood, taken on day 0 of AZD1222 vaccination. The receptors come from an adult in good health.

Written as DNA, the CDR3 is TGTGCCAGCAGTTGGGGGTCAACTAATGAAAAACTGTTTTTT. Translation gives CASSWGSTNEKLFF. This chain joins TRBV27 and TRBJ1-4, with D possibly TRBD1 on 5 matching bases. The ends were cut back, 4 bases at V and 0 bases at J, with 6 bases in the middle. The germline gives CDR1 MNHEY, CDR2 SMNVEV (reference sequence). The CDR3 extends over 14 amino acids.

The V and J genes are TRBV4-3 and TRBJ1-4; the D is unclear. Trimming cost V 0 bases and J 6 bases, with 5 bases left between them. The CDR3 spans 13 residues. The germline V gene has CDR1 LGHNA and CDR2 YSLEER. The chain's CDR3 is CASSQDRYEKLFF. The CDR3 nucleotides are TGCGCCAGCAGCCAAGACCGTTATGAAAAACTGTTTTTT.

The gene calls are TRBV6-5 and TRBJ1-5, with 8 bases lining up with TRBD1. Trimming at V came to 8 bases and at J to 7 bases, leaving 7 bases not matched to a gene. This CDR3 has 13 amino acids. Per germline, CDR1 MNHEY and CDR2 SVGAGI. The CDR3 sequence is CASRQGIGQPQHF. DNA of the CDR3: TGTGCCAGCCGACAGGGGATCGGGCAGCCCCAGCATTTT.